The rows below give T cell receptor beta chains drawn from one sample of a study of blood T cell repertoires in COVID-19. Measured with immunoSEQ multiplex PCR; TCRdb has only the in-frame clones, and not every one. This table has roughly 81,000 clones, roughly nine tenths appearing once. Sequencing was performed on peripheral blood. The receptors here all came from a man aged 25 to 45 with acute or convalescent COVID-19. CDR3s leave out the opening cysteine and the closing phenylalanine or tryptophan.

v_gene: TRBV7-2; len: 12; CDR3aa: ASQGEGRAGELF
v_gene: TRBV5-6; len: 14; CDR3aa: ASSRRGASGEQPQH
v_gene: TRBV19; len: 14; CDR3aa: ASSTQGLAANYEQY
v_gene: TRBV7-2; len: 13; CDR3aa: ASSTLYQAGNTIY
v_gene: TRBV5-1; len: 14; CDR3aa: ASSPSGRGTYNEQF
v_gene: TRBV5-1; len: 12; CDR3aa: ASSLAGAADTQY
v_gene: TRBV28; len: 12; CDR3aa: ASIGSGATYEQY
v_gene: TRBV13; len: 13; CDR3aa: ASSKGLAGVGEQF
v_gene: TRBV10-1; len: 10; CDR3aa: ASSTGTDTQY
v_gene: TRBV10-1; len: 12; CDR3aa: ASSINRGSGELF
v_gene: TRBV18; len: 11; CDR3aa: ASSLSQDTEAF
v_gene: TRBV27; len: 13; CDR3aa: ASRPSGTSGYEQY
v_gene: TRBV3-1/TRBV3-2; len: 10; CDR3aa: ASSQVGGTQY
v_gene: TRBV10-1; len: 12; CDR3aa: ASSEAGSTDTQY
v_gene: TRBV28; len: 14; CDR3aa: ASRSAGTTQTDTQY
v_gene: TRBV6-4; len: 13; CDR3aa: ASSVQGQGSDTQY
v_gene: TRBV27; len: 12; CDR3aa: ASIYRSNTGELF
v_gene: TRBV7-9; len: 13; CDR3aa: ASSSFRDSTYEQY
v_gene: TRBV5-1; len: 11; CDR3aa: ASSPLAEETQY
v_gene: TRBV5-1; len: 10; CDR3aa: ASSRSRGEQY
v_gene: TRBV11-1; len: 12; CDR3aa: ASSLLGYQETQY
v_gene: TRBV3-1/TRBV3-2; len: 13; CDR3aa: ASSPRTDLLDTQY
v_gene: TRBV28; len: 13; CDR3aa: ASSLRGRVGETQY
v_gene: TRBV5-5; len: 13; CDR3aa: ASSLEFRGYQPQH
v_gene: TRBV14; len: 15; CDR3aa: ASSPYSGSPAYNEQF
v_gene: TRBV11-3; len: 10; CDR3aa: ASSFDSETQY
v_gene: TRBV28; len: 13; CDR3aa: ASSLGGWSSYEQY
v_gene: TRBV7-9; len: 14; CDR3aa: ASSVNVQSTNEKLF
v_gene: TRBV18; len: 11; CDR3aa: ASSVSYNSPLH
v_gene: TRBV28; len: 12; CDR3aa: ASSFERMNTEAF
v_gene: TRBV21-1; len: 12; CDR3aa: ASSKGTIAETQY
v_gene: TRBV5-1; len: 14; CDR3aa: ASSLQTGQGSNEQF
v_gene: TRBV9; len: 13; CDR3aa: ASSPPLVSTDTQY
v_gene: TRBV27; len: 15; CDR3aa: ASSYRASAVGNQPQH
v_gene: TRBV18; len: 14; CDR3aa: ASSPPVRTGGMGYT
v_gene: TRBV5-6; len: 13; CDR3aa: ASSLISGDSYEQY
v_gene: TRBV7-9; len: 15; CDR3aa: ASSSRARGPSNYGYT
v_gene: TRBV5-6; len: 11; CDR3aa: ASSWGTGQPQH
v_gene: TRBV30; len: 10; CDR3aa: AWRADTGELF
v_gene: TRBV6-4; len: 10; CDR3aa: ASRRTNYGYT
v_gene: TRBV18; len: 14; CDR3aa: ASSPWDRDSGNTIY
v_gene: TRBV2; len: 12; CDR3aa: ASSPGLHDYEQY
v_gene: TRBV28; len: 12; CDR3aa: ASSSPGSAQPQH
v_gene: TRBV7-8; len: 10; CDR3aa: ASSQGTDTQY
v_gene: TRBV18; len: 13; CDR3aa: ASSPGAGRADTQY
v_gene: TRBV7-9; len: 13; CDR3aa: ASSRGQLNTGELF
v_gene: TRBV28; len: 11; CDR3aa: ASSDTLSYEQY
v_gene: TRBV6-6; len: 14; CDR3aa: ASSYSQTSVGGELF
v_gene: TRBV5-1; len: 13; CDR3aa: ASSLPSGSFYEQY
v_gene: TRBV5-1; len: 13; CDR3aa: ASRLTGRQEDEQF
v_gene: TRBV30; len: 15; CDR3aa: AWSTGDMLRSNQPQH
v_gene: TRBV30; len: 10; CDR3aa: AGLAGGGEQY
v_gene: TRBV18; len: 11; CDR3aa: ASSPGRGSEAF
v_gene: TRBV5-1; len: 14; CDR3aa: ASSDGLAGRSDTQY
v_gene: TRBV13; len: 17; CDR3aa: ASSYTGVIAGGQGETQY
v_gene: TRBV20-1; len: 9; CDR3aa: SARQFREQY